Each of the 25 T cell receptor beta chains below was sequenced from the same sample in a study of T cell clonotyping in hematopoietic cell transplantation. Clones were sequenced by immunoSEQ multiplex PCR, and TCRdb holds only the in-frame ones, with some missing. The table lists over 35,000 clones, over 75% of them singletons. Specimen: peripheral blood mononuclear cells. The source of these receptors is a woman in her thirties or forties in good health. Some clones in this sample may be carry-over from other donors' samples.

V is TRBV5-6 and J is TRBJ2-7, with D hard to call. This CDR3 contains 15 residues. Trimming stripped 4 bases from V and 4 bases from J, with 18 bases between. The germline gives CDR1 SGHDT, CDR2 YYEEEE. The CDR3: CASSTGYTGLYEQYF. The CDR3 DNA reads as TGTGCCAGCAGCACCGGGTATACTGGGCTTTACGAGCAGTACTTC.

This clone turned up a few times. The chain links TRBV9 to TRBJ2-1; D not certain. The CDR3 extends over 13 amino acids. Per germline, CDR1 SGDLS and CDR2 YYNGEE. V was shortened by 2 bases and J by 15 bases, with 18 bases between the two germline ends. The CDR3 nucleotides read TGTGCCAGCAGCGTGGGCTCGCCCTCGGAGTTGTTCTTC. Protein product: CASSVGSPSELFF.

The chain recombines TRBV7-2 with TRBJ2-7; TRBD2 agrees at 7 bases. Germline assignment: CDR1 SGHTA and CDR2 FQGNSA. The length of the CDR3 is 16 residues. Unmatched junction bases numbered 11, after V lost 2 bases and J lost 4 bases. The CDR3 nucleotides read TGTGCCAGCAGCTTATCCCCTAACGGGAGGCAGTACGAGCAGTACTTC. This gives the protein CASSLSPNGRQYEQYF.

The chain is built from TRBV6-1 and TRBJ2-7; 9 bases align to TRBD1. The CDR3 has 13 amino acids. With V trimmed by 4 bases and J by 6 bases, 4 bases remained unmatched. Germline V lookup: CDR1 MNHNS, CDR2 SASEGT. For the CDR3, the DNA is TGTGCCAGCAGTGCACAGGGGGCGGGCGAGCAGTACTTC. Translating it yields CASSAQGAGEQYF.

This rearrangement joins TRBV28 to TRBJ1-1; 7 bases map to TRBD1. The CDR3 has 14 residues. Germline lookup yields CDR1 MDHEN and CDR2 SYDVKM. The J segment lost 2 bases and the V segment lost 7 bases, leaving 7 bases of the junction unmatched. Written as DNA, the CDR3 is TGTGCCAGCATGGTAACAGGGGTTAACACTGAAGCTTTCTTT. Encoded protein: CASMVTGVNTEAFF.

This clone was detected a few times. The genes are TRBV28 and TRBJ1-1, with TRBD1 as a possible D gene (5 bases). The CDR3 extends over 16 amino acids. V lost 2 bases and J lost 0, with 13 bases in between. Looked up from germline, CDR1 is MDHEN and CDR2 is SYDVKM. The CDR3 loop is CASSLIGHLMNTEAFF. The CDR3 nucleotides read TGTGCCAGCAGTTTAATTGGACACCTCATGAACACTGAAGCTTTCTTT.

The rearrangement joins TRBV7-2 to TRBJ2-1; D might be TRBD2 (5 bases). Germline V CDR1 and CDR2: SGHTA, FQGNSA. V was trimmed by 4 bases and J by 5 bases, leaving 12 bases between them. The CDR3 is 14 residues long. The CDR3 sequence is CASSSQLVNNEQFF. In DNA form, the CDR3 reads TGTGCCAGCAGCTCGCAACTAGTGAACAATGAGCAGTTCTTC.

This sequence joins TRBV30 and TRBJ1-1; D perhaps matches TRBD1 (5 bases). Germline assignment: CDR1 GTSNPN and CDR2 SVGIG (reference sequence). This CDR3 contains 14 residues. The V end lost 2 bases, the J end lost 9 bases, and 19 bases lay between the germline ends. This CDR3 is CAWSRDGDPVKAFF. Written as DNA, the CDR3 is TGTGCCTGGAGTAGGGACGGCGACCCCGTTAAAGCTTTCTTT.

The chain uses TRBV6-5 and TRBJ2-5; D is undetermined. The CDR3 contains 13 residues. Deletions cut 5 bases from V and 5 bases from J, with 12 bases between. From germline, CDR1 is MNHEY and CDR2 SVGAGI. The CDR3 bases are TGTGCCAGCAGTCGACGGCCTCGGGAGACCCAGTACTTC. Translation gives CASSRRPRETQYF.

The rearrangement joins TRBV19 to TRBJ2-5, with no clear D. The CDR3 extends over 13 amino acids. Germline V CDR1 and CDR2: LNHDA, SQIVND (reference sequence). The V and J ends lost 3 bases and 5 bases respectively, with 10 bases between them. CDR3 loop: CASSMNSWETQYF. The CDR3 DNA is TGTGCCAGTAGTATGAATAGTTGGGAGACCCAGTACTTC. Drawing the rest from reference TRBV19 and TRBJ2-5, the complete variable domain is DGGITQSPKYLFRKEGQNVTLSCEQNLNHDAMYWYRQDPGQGLRLIYYSQIVNDFQKGDIAEGYSVSREKKESFPLTVTSAQKNPTAFYLCASSMNSWETQYFGPGTRLLVL.

This clone was seen just once. The chain uses TRBV2 and TRBJ2-5; D gene uncertain. The CDR3 loop spans 13 amino acids. CDR1 and CDR2 from the germline V gene are SNHLY and FYNNEI. V dropped 0 bases and J dropped 2 bases, with 4 bases sitting between them. The CDR3 nucleotides read TGTGCCAGCAGTGAAGCCAGGCAAGAGACCCAGTACTTC. Its translation is CASSEARQETQYF.

The rearrangement links TRBV2 to TRBJ2-2; possible D gene TRBD1, 5 bases. V lost 3 bases and J 7 bases, leaving 6 bases between the germline ends. Germline V gives CDR1 SNHLY, CDR2 FYNNEI. This CDR3 region has 12 residues. The CDR3 reads CASSDDSGELFF. In nucleotides, the CDR3 is TGTGCCAGCAGTGACGACAGCGGGGAGCTGTTTTTT.

This chain connects TRBV28 to TRBJ2-7, with TRBD1 identical over 7 bases. This CDR3 contains 16 residues. Trimming at V came to 3 bases and at J to 5 bases, leaving 13 bases not matched to a gene. Germline V gene sequence: CDR1 MDHEN, CDR2 SYDVKM. The CDR3 protein is CASSFSNRDSDHEQYF. The CDR3 DNA follows: TGTGCCAGCAGTTTTTCCAACCGGGACAGCGATCACGAGCAGTACTTC.

By share of the sample, this clone is medium-sized. This rearrangement joins TRBV11-3 to TRBJ2-7; 10 nucleotides align to TRBD2. Trimming took 6 bases from V and 5 from J; bases not matched to a gene: 4. Germline V gene lookup returns CDR1 SGHNT and CDR2 YENEEA. The CDR3 is made up of 13 amino acids. As DNA, the CDR3 is TGTGCCAGCAGGGCTAGCGGGAGCGACGAGCAGTACTTC. It translates to CASRASGSDEQYF.

The V and J genes are TRBV19 and TRBJ1-2, with D hard to call. CDR1 and CDR2 from the germline V gene are LNHDA and SQIVND (reference sequence). The length of the CDR3 is 12 residues. Trimming removed 5 bases at V and 7 bases at J, with 11 bases between. Here the CDR3 DNA reads TGTGCCAGTAGTGGCGGGCACGGTGGCTACACCTTC. Protein sequence: CASSGGHGGYTF.

V usage is TRBV4-1 and J usage is TRBJ2-7; D possibly corresponds to TRBD1 (6 bases). The CDR3 spans 14 residues. The V and J ends lost 6 bases and 6 bases respectively, with 18 bases between them. Looked up from germline, CDR1 is MGHRA and CDR2 is YSYEKL. The CDR3 sequence is CASRRFVGASEQYF. The CDR3 DNA follows: TGCGCCAGCAGGCGGTTTGTGGGGGCCTCCGAGCAGTACTTC.

This clone was recorded once. The chain uses TRBV7-3 and TRBJ2-7; 7 bases are shared with TRBD2. V gave up 8 bases and J gave up 1 base; unmatched junction bases: 8. Germline-derived CDR1 and CDR2 are SGHTA and FQGTGA. This CDR3 is built from 14 residues. The CDR3: CASSSSGGSYEQYF. In DNA, the CDR3 is TGTGCCAGCTCCTCTAGCGGAGGGTCCTACGAGCAGTACTTC.

This clone was counted only a few times. The chain carries TRBV2 and TRBJ1-5; TRBD1 might be the D (6 bases). The length of the CDR3 is 12 residues. V shed 7 bases and J shed 3 bases, with 7 bases lying between them. The germline V gene has CDR1 SNHLY and CDR2 FYNNEI. CDR3 amino acids: CASNRDNQPQHF. For the CDR3, the DNA is TGTGCCAGCAACAGGGACAATCAGCCCCAGCATTTT.

The chain is built from TRBV19 and TRBJ2-7, with D unresolved. Germline V gives CDR1 LNHDA, CDR2 SQIVND (reference sequence). V lost 2 bases and J lost 6, with 14 bases in between. This CDR3 contains 14 residues. The CDR3 region has the DNA TGTGCCAGTAGTATAACCCCTGGGGTATCCGAGCAGTACTTC. It encodes CASSITPGVSEQYF.

The V call is TRBV4-2, the J call TRBJ2-2, with D perhaps matching TRBD2 (6 bases). V lost 1 base, J lost 5 bases, and 20 bases lay in between. The CDR3 loop spans 18 amino acids. CDR1 and CDR2 from the germline V gene are LGHNA and YNFKEQ. The CDR3 sequence: CASSQVSLGEEGTGELFF. CDR3 DNA: TGTGCCAGCAGCCAAGTTTCTCTGGGGGAGGAGGGTACCGGGGAGCTGTTTTTT.

The rearrangement links TRBV29-1 to TRBJ2-7; no definite D call. V gave up 4 bases and J gave up 2 bases, with 15 bases separating them. The CDR3 consists of 14 residues. Germline V gene data show CDR1 as SQVTM and CDR2 as ANQGSEA. The CDR3 loop reads CSVVIGQAAYEQYF. The CDR3 nucleotides are TGCAGCGTTGTGATCGGGCAGGCGGCCTACGAGCAGTACTTC.

This clone was observed once. The chain joins TRBV28 to TRBJ1-1, with TRBD1 matching over 10 bases. J lost 4 bases, V lost 1 base, and 12 bases had no gene match. The CDR3 is 18 residues long. Germline-derived CDR1 and CDR2 are MDHEN and SYDVKM. For the CDR3, the DNA is TGTGCCAGCAGTTTATACCGGGACAGGGGATCTAAGGGCACTGAAGCTTTCTTT. Translating gives CASSLYRDRGSKGTEAFF.

The rearrangement joins TRBV14 to TRBJ2-2; D is unresolved. CDR1 and CDR2 (germline): SGHDN, FVKESK. Trimming pared 1 base from V and 5 bases from J, leaving 8 bases between. The CDR3 length is 14 residues. The CDR3 bases are TGTGCCAGCAGCCAAGGTTGGCAGACCGGGGAGCTGTTTTTT. This encodes CASSQGWQTGELFF.

This clone was counted once. J is TRBJ1-4 and V is TRBV5-4; 8 bases are shared with TRBD1. J was trimmed by 4 bases and V by 4 bases; bases with no gene match: 12. The CDR3 contains 17 residues. Germline lookup yields CDR1 SGHNT and CDR2 YYREEE (reference sequence). CDR3 sequence (DNA): TGTGCCAGCAGCCTGCTATCTGACAGGGGTGGTAATGAAAAACTGTTTTTT. Its translation is CASSLLSDRGGNEKLFF.

This chain links TRBV18 with TRBJ2-5; TRBD1 agrees at 9 bases. CDR3 length: 13 amino acids. Germline CDR1 KGHSH, CDR2 LQKENI. Trimming at V came to 7 bases and at J to 5 bases, leaving 5 bases not matched to a gene. The CDR3 loop reads CASWGQGDETQYF. The CDR3, as DNA: TGTGCCAGCTGGGGACAGGGAGATGAGACCCAGTACTTC. Complete variable domain (other parts from reference TRBV18 and TRBJ2-5): NAGVMQNPRHLVRRRGQEARLRCSPMKGHSHVYWYRQLPEEGLKFMVYLQKENIIDESGMPKERFSAEFPKEGPSILRIQQVVRGDSAAYFCASWGQGDETQYFGPGTRLLVL.